These T cell receptor beta chains were read from a single sample in a study of T cells in localized non-small cell lung cancer. The method was immunoSEQ multiplex PCR; TCRdb's version includes in-frame clones alone and lacks a portion of them. This table has some 39,000 clones, about 85% appearing once. The sequences come from PBMCs, collected before any cancer treatment. The receptors stem from a woman between 35 and 70 years old with stage II squamous cell lung carcinoma. The CDR3 runs from the conserved cysteine through the conserved F or W.

J gene | V gene | CDR3 protein
TRBJ2-2 | TRBV9 | CASSPQPGVDTGELFF
TRBJ1-6 | TRBV7-2 | CASSSLGYPPLHF
TRBJ1-5 | TRBV28 | CASSSLRVRRDQPQHF
TRBJ2-1 | TRBV5-6 | CASSLPTGWLGNEQFF
TRBJ1-2 | TRBV2 | CASRPQGDYGYTF
TRBJ1-2 | TRBV28 | CASGVYGYTF
TRBJ2-3 | TRBV19 | CASSIDAPDTQYF
TRBJ2-1 | TRBV7-3 | CASSLGASGRASSYNEQFF
TRBJ2-3 | TRBV7-9 | CASSEEYTQYF
TRBJ1-2 | TRBV6-5 | CASSRLSPGYGYTF
TRBJ1-3 | TRBV28 | CASSPYTEGSGNTIYF
TRBJ2-2 | TRBV5-1 | CASSYVGAGELFF
TRBJ2-6 | TRBV11-2 | CASSQLDVYGANVLTF
TRBJ1-2 | TRBV7-8 | CASSLVDYGYTF
TRBJ2-1 | TRBV19 | CASSIGLVGGGYNEQFF
TRBJ2-2 | TRBV6-4 | CASSGAMNTGELFF
TRBJ2-5 | TRBV7-9 | CASSLGGLQETQYF
TRBJ2-2 | TRBV10-3 | CAIRLGQGAGELFF
TRBJ2-5 | TRBV7-9 | CASSLGSGGETQYF
TRBJ2-2 | TRBV4-2 | CASSQDGVNTGELFF
TRBJ2-7 | TRBV7-9 | CASSVRGGAGSYEQYF
TRBJ2-1 | TRBV4-1 | CASHPGESTYNEQFF
TRBJ1-3 | TRBV28 | CASSLNGLVNTIYF